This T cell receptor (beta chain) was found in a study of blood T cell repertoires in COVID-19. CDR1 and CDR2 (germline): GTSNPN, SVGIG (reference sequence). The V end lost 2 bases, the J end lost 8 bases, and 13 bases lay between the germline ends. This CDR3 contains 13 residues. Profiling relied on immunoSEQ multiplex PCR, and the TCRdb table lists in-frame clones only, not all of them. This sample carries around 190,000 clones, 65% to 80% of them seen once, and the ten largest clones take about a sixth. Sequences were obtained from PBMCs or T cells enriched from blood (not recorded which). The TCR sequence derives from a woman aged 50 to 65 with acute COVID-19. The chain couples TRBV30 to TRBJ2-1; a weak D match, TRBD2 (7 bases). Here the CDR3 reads CAWSRGAAHEQFF. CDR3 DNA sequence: TGTGCCTGGAGTCGGGGGGCGGCCCATGAGCAGTTCTTC.